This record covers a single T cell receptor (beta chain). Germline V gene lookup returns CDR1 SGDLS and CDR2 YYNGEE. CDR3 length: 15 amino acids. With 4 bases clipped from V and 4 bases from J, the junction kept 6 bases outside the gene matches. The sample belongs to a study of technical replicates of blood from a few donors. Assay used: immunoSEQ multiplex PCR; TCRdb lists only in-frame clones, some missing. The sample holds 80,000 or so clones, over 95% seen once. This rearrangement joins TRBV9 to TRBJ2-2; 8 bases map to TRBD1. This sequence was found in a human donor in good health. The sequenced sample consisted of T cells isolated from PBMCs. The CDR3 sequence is CASSPSGQATGELFF. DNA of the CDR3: TGTGCCAGCAGCCCGTCGGGACAGGCCACCGGGGAGCTGTTTTTT.